This T cell receptor beta chain comes out of a study of T cell repertoires in cytomegalovirus infection. Whole-study context: Alongside well-studied HLA-B-restricted CMV epitopes, recently identified HLA-C-restricted CMV epitopes were also used. A matching HLA type, together with CMV infection, was signaled by public TCR beta signatures. Findings of the study overall: In two of eight donors, the top clonotype was HLA-C-restricted CMV-specific. Accumulated public TCR beta family frequency recognized individuals carrying CMV together with the relevant HLA.

TCRdb fed the reads into MiXCR, producing one record per CDR3 protein. The sample consists of tens of thousands of distinct CDR3 sequences, 24% of them appearing once. This clonotype was detected many times. The antigen is undetermined. The receptor was isolated from a human donor in good health (CMV status not recorded). Some clones in this sample may be carry-over from other donors' samples. The sequenced sample was CD8+ T cells from cultured PBMCs, obtained from culture after CMV antigen stimulation.

For the CDR3, the DNA is TGTGCCAGCGGACCCTACGGAGGCGGCTACACCTTC. Its translation is CASGPYGGGYTF. The V gene is TRBV14, the J gene TRBJ1-2, with D unclear. Germline V gives CDR1 SGHDN, CDR2 FVKESK. Between the trimmed V and J ends, which lost 8 bases and 8 bases, there was a span of 15 bases. The CDR3 has 12 amino acids.